This TCR beta chain was observed in a study of T cell responses to AZD1222 COVID-19 vaccine. Pooled in the analysis were second doses at about 4 or about 12 weeks. CDR1 and CDR2 (germline): MNHEY, SMNVEV (reference sequence). This CDR3 spans 18 amino acids. J was trimmed by 2 bases and V by 6 bases; bases with no gene match: 16. The method was immunoSEQ multiplex PCR; TCRdb's version includes in-frame clones alone and lacks a portion of them. In the table there are about 48,000 clones, around nine tenths of which are singletons. Points from the study as a whole: It was only after the peak T cell response that any repertoires were sampled. There were mostly white British donors and more females than males, and clonal diversity was possibly underestimated.

Concerning this clone itself: What it recognizes is unknown.

The sample consisted of peripheral blood, taken 28 days after the second AZD1222 dose. The J gene is TRBJ2-7, the V gene TRBV27; TRBD2 agrees at 10 bases. This TCR derives from an adult who received the AZD1222 COVID-19 vaccine. CDR3 nucleotides: TGTGCCAGCAGAGTCGGGGGGCTAGCGGGAGAAATCGCCTACGAGCAGTACTTC. Amino acid sequence: CASRVGGLAGEIAYEQYF.